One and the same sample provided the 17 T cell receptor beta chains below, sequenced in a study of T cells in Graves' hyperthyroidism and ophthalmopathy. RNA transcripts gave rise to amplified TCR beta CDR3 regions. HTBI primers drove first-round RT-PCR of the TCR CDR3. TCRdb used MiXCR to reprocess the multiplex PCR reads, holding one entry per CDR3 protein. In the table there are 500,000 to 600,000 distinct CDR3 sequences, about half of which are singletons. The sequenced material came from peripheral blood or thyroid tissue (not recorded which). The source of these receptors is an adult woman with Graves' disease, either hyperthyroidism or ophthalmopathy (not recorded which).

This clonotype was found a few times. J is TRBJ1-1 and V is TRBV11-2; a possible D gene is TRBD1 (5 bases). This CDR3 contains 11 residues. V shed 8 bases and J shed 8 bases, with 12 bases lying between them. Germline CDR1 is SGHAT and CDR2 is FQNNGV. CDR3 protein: CASSRGLEAFF. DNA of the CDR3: TGTGCCAGCTCCCGGGGCTTAGAAGCTTTCTTT.

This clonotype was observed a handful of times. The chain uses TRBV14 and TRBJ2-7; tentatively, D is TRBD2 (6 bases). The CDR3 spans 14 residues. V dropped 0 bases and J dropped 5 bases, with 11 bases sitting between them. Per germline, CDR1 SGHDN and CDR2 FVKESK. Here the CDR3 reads CASSQDSTGDEQYF. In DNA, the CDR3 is TGTGCCAGCAGCCAAGATAGTACGGGGGACGAGCAGTACTTC.

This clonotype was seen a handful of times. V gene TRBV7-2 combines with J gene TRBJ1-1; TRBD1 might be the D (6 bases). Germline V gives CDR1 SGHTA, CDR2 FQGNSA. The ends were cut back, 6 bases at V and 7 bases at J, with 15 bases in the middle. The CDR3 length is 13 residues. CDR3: CASSPDRLHEAFF. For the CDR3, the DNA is TGTGCCAGCAGTCCTGACAGGCTACATGAAGCTTTCTTT. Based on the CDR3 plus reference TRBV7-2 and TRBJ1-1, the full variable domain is GAGVSQSPSNKVTEKGKDVELRCDPISGHTALYWYRQSLGQGLEFLIYFQGNSAPDKSGLPSDRFSAERTGGSVSTLTIQRTQQEDSAVYLCASSPDRLHEAFFGQGTRLTVV.

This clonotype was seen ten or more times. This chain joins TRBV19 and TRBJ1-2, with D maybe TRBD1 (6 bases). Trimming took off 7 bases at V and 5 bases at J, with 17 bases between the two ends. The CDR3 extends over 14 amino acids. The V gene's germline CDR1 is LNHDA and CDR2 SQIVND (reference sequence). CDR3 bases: TGTGCCAGTACTGACACCCGAGGGGGTTATGGCTACACCTTC. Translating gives CASTDTRGGYGYTF.

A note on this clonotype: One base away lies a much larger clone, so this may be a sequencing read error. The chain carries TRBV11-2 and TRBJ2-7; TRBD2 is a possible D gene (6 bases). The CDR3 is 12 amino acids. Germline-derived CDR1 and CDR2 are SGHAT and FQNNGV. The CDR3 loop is CASSLTSYKQYF. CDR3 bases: TGTGCCAGCAGCCTTACTAGCTACAAGCAGTACTTC. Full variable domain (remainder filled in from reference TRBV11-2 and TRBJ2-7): EAGVAQSPRYKIIEKRQSVAFWCNPISGHATLYWYQQILGQGPKLLIQFQNNGVVDDSQLPKDRFSAERLKGVDSTLKIQPAKLEDSAVYLCASSLTSYKQYFGPGTRLTVT.

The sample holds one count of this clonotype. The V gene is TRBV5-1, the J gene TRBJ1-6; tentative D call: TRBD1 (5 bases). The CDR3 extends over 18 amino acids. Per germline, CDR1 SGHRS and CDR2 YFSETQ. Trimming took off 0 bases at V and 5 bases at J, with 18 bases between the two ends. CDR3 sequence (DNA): TGCGCCAGCAGCTTGGTACTCAGGGTGAGGCAACATAATTCACCCCTCCACTTT. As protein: CASSLVLRVRQHNSPLHF. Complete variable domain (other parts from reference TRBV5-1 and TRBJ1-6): KAGVTQTPRYLIKTRGQQVTLSCSPISGHRSVSWYQQTPGQGLQFLFEYFSETQRNKGNFPGRFSGRQFSNSRSEMNVSTLELGDSALYLCASSLVLRVRQHNSPLHFGNGTRLTVT.

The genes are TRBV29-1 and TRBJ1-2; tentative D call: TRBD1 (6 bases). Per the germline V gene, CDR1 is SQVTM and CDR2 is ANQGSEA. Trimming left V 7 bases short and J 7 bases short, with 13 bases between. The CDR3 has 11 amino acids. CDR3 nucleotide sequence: TGCAGCGCCTCAGAGGGGGTTGGCTACACCTTC. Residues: CSASEGVGYTF. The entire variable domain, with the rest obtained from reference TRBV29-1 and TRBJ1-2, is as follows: SAVISQKPSRDICQRGTSLTIQCQVDSQVTMMFWYRQQPGQSLTLIATANQGSEATYESGFVIDKFPISRPNLTFSTLTVSNMSPEDSSIYLCSASEGVGYTFGSGTRLTVV.

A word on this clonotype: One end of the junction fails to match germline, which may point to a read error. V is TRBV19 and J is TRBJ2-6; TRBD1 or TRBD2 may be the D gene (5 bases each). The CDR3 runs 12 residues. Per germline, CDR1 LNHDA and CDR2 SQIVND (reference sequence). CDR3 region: CASSRAGWTEAF. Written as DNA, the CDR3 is TGTGCCAGTAGTCGGGCAGGGTGGACTGAAGCTTTC.

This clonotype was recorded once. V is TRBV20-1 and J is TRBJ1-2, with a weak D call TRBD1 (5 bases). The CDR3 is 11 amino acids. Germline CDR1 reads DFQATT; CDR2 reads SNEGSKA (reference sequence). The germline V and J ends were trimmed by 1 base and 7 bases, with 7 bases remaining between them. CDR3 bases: TGCAGTGCTAGAGGGGGCGGTGGCTACACCTTC. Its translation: CSARGGGGYTF.

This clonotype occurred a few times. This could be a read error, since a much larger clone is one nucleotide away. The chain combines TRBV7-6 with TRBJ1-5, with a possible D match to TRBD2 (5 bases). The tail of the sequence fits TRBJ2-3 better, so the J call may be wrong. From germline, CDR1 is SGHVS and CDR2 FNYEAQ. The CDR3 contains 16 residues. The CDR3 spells CASSPEVGLGNQPQYF. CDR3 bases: TGTGCCAGCAGCCCGGAGGTCGGGCTCGGCAATCAGCCCCAGTATTTT.

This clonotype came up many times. CDR3 in amino acids: CSAVLAGGYTGELFF. In DNA, the CDR3 is TGCAGTGCTGTACTAGCGGGAGGGTACACCGGGGAGCTGTTTTTT. This chain joins TRBV20-1 and TRBJ2-2; 13 nucleotides align to TRBD2. Losses at the gene ends were 5 bases for V and 3 bases for J; bases not matched to a gene: 3. The CDR3 has 15 residues. Looked up from germline, CDR1 is DFQATT and CDR2 is SNEGSKA (reference sequence).

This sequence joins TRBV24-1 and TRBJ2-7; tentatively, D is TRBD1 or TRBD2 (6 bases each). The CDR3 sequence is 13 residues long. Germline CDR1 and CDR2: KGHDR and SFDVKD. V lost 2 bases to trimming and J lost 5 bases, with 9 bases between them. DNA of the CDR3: TGTGCCACCAGTGATTCCGGGGGCCACGAGCAGTACTTC. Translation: CATSDSGGHEQYF.

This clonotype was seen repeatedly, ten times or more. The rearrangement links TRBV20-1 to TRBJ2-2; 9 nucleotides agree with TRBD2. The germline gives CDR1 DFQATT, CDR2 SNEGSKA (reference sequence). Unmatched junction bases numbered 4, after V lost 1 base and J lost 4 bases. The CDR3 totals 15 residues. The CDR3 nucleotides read TGCAGTGCTAGAGTTAGCGGGAGAAGCACCGGGGAGCTGTTTTTT. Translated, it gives CSARVSGRSTGELFF.

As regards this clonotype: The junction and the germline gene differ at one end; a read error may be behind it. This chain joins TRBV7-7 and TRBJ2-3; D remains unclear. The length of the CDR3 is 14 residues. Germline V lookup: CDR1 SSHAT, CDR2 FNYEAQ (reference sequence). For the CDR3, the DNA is TGTGCTAGCAGCTCCCTAAAGGCCACAGATACGCAGTATTTT. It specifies CASSSLKATDTQYF. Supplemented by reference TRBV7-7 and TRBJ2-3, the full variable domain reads GAGVSQSPRYKVTKRGQDVTLRCDPISSHATLYWYQQALGQGPEFLTYFNYEAQPDKSGLPSDRFSAERPEGSISTLTIQRTEQRDSAMYRCASSSLKATDTQYFGPGTRLTVL.

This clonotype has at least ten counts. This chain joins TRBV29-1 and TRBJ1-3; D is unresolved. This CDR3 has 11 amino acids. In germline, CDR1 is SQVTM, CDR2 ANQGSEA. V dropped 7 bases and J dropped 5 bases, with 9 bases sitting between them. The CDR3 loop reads CSAISRNTIYF. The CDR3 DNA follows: TGCAGCGCCATTTCCCGAAACACCATATATTTT. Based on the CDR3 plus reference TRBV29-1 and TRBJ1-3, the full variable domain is SAVISQKPSRDICQRGTSLTIQCQVDSQVTMMFWYRQQPGQSLTLIATANQGSEATYESGFVIDKFPISRPNLTFSTLTVSNMSPEDSSIYLCSAISRNTIYFGEGSWLTVV.

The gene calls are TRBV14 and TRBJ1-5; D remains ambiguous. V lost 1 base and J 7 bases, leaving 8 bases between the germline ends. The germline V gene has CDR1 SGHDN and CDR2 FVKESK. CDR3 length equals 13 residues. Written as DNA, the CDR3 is TGTGCCAGCAGCCAAGTAGTGGGGCAGCCCCAGCATTTT. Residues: CASSQVVGQPQHF.

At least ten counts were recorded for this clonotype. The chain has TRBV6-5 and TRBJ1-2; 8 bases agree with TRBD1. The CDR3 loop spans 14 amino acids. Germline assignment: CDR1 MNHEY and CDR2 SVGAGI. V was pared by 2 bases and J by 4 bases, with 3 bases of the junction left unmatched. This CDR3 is CASSYGQGAYGYTF. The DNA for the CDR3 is TGTGCCAGCAGTTACGGGCAGGGGGCCTATGGCTACACCTTC.